The entry below gives a single T cell receptor (beta chain) sequence along with its context. The target antigen is unknown. V gave up 6 bases and J gave up 0 bases, with 12 bases separating them. In germline, CDR1 is ENHRY, CDR2 SYGVKD. There are 14 residues in the CDR3. Per the original methods: Lowest detectable productive clonotype frequency was 2.59 x 10-5. Assay: immunoSEQ multiplex PCR; the TCRdb copy retains only in-frame clones and omits some. Clone size and the V and J calls come from that table; the DNA yielded D and trimming. The sample holds approximately 21,000 clones, approximately 81% seen once. This record belongs to a study of STAT5B mutations in CD4+ large granular lymphocyte leukemia. Study at large: Among healthy donors, a particular HLA allele went with more CDR3 'QG' motifs. Study findings and constraints: Roughly a quarter of private leukemic clonotypes occurred rarely in other patients' non-leukemic repertoires.

The V gene is TRBV10-3, the J gene TRBJ2-7; the D gene is possibly TRBD1 (6 bases). Source material: CD4+ T cells from blood buffy coats. This TCR came from a human donor in good health. The CDR3 coding sequence is TGTGCCATCAGCGGCGACAGGAGCTCCTACGAGCAGTACTTC. Protein product: CAISGDRSSYEQYF.